Listed below are T cell receptor beta chains from one sample, sequenced in a study of Graves' ophthalmopathy and Graves' hyperthyroidism. TCRdb recomputed calls from the multiplex PCR reads with MiXCR, one row per CDR3 protein. The sample records 150,000 or so distinct CDR3 sequences, roughly two fifths being singletons. Sequenced material: peripheral blood. The receptors were gathered from a man in his thirties or forties with Graves' ophthalmopathy. Both conserved end residues are trimmed from each CDR3.

TRBJ1-1 TRBV6-5 ASSYNRGETEAF
TRBJ2-7 TRBV4-2 ASSHEGQQASYEQY
TRBJ1-1 TRBV6-1 ASKKQGGVGTEAF
TRBJ1-1 TRBV15 ATGRGGSEAF
TRBJ2-5 TRBV5-6 ASSHRQGGRETQY
TRBJ1-2 TRBV28 ASSVDSRDYGYT
TRBJ2-5 TRBV12-3/TRBV12-4 ASSLAGGMEETQY
TRBJ1-6 TRBV7-2 ASSLDSAAGSPLH
TRBJ2-3 TRBV12-3/TRBV12-4 ASSSGQNNNLRTDTQY
TRBJ1-2 TRBV6-4 ASSDSGQGAANYGYT
TRBJ2-7 TRBV7-9 ASSPGRGPTYEQY
TRBJ1-1 TRBV6-2/TRBV6-3 ASSSLLGQEAF
TRBJ1-1 TRBV6-1 ASVRQPHQNTEAF
TRBJ1-2 TRBV5-6 ASSGTGMSGYT
TRBJ1-2 TRBV12-3/TRBV12-4 ASSNPNYGYT
TRBJ2-7 TRBV12-3/TRBV12-4 ASSWTMSYEQY
TRBJ2-7 TRBV28 ASSLDREYEQY
TRBJ2-2 TRBV29-1 SQRDLYTGELF
TRBJ2-7 TRBV20-1 SARSGSRGRIAYEQY
TRBJ1-1 TRBV12-3/TRBV12-4 ASRTGQGKAEAF
TRBJ2-7 TRBV28 ASSFRLAENSYEQY
TRBJ2-5 TRBV7-2 ASSLLGLALSETQY
TRBJ1-5 TRBV7-2 ASSKGRDQPQH
TRBJ1-1 TRBV28 ASHLQGMDTEAF
TRBJ1-5 TRBV6-1 ASTVRFDQPQH
TRBJ1-2 TRBV7-2 ASTPGDLRANYGYT
TRBJ2-7 TRBV28 ASHGQPYEQY